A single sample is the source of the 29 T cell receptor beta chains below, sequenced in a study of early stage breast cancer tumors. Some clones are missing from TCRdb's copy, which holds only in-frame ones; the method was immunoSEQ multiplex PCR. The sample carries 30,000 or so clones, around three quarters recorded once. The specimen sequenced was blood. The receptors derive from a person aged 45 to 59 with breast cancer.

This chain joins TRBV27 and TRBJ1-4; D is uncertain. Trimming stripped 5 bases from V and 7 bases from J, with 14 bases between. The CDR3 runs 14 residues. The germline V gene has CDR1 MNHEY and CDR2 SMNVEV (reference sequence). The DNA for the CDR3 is TGTGCCAGCAGTCCCTCGGCCGGTAGTGAAAAACTGTTTTTT. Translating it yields CASSPSAGSEKLFF. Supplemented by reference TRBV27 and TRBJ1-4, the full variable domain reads EAQVTQNPRYLITVTGKKLTVTCSQNMNHEYMSWYRQDPGLGLRQIYYSMNVEVTDKGDVPEGYKVSRKEKRNFPLILESPSPNQTSLYFCASSPSAGSEKLFFGSGTQLSVL.

The chain's CDR3 is CASSLASSEQYF. Here the CDR3 DNA reads TGCGCCAGCAGCTTGGCTTCGAGTGAGCAGTACTTC. V usage is TRBV5-1 and J usage is TRBJ2-7; no reliable D call. In germline, CDR1 is SGHRS, CDR2 YFSETQ. The CDR3 sequence is 12 residues long. Trimming took off 0 bases at V and 7 bases at J, with 8 bases between the two ends. The whole variable domain, filled in from reference TRBV5-1 and TRBJ2-7, reads KAGVTQTPRYLIKTRGQQVTLSCSPISGHRSVSWYQQTPGQGLQFLFEYFSETQRNKGNFPGRFSGRQFSNSRSEMNVSTLELGDSALYLCASSLASSEQYFGPGTRLTVT.

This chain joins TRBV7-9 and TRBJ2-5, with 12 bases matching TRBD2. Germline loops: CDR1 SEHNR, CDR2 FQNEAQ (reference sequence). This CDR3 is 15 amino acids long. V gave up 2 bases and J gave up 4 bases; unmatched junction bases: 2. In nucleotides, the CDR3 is TGTGCCAGCAGCTTACTGACTAGCGGGAGAGAGACCCAGTACTTC. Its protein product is CASSLLTSGRETQYF.

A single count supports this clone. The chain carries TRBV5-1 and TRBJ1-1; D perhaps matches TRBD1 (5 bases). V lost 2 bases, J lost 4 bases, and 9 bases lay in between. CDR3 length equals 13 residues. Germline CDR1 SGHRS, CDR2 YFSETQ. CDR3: CASSFQGSTEAFF. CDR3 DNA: TGCGCCAGCAGCTTCCAGGGAAGCACTGAAGCTTTCTTT.

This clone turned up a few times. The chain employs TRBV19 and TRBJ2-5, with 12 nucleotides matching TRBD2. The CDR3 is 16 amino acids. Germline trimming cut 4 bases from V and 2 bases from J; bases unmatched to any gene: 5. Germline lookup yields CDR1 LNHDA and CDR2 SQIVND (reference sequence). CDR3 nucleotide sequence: TGTGCCAGTAGTAAGACTAGCGGGAGCACTCAAGAGACCCAGTACTTC. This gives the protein CASSKTSGSTQETQYF.

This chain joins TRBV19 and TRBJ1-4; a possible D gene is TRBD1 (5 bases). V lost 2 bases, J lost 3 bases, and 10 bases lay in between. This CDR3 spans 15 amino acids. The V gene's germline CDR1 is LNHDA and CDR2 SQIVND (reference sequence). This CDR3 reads CASSITGTSNEKLFF. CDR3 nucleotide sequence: TGTGCCAGTAGTATAACCGGGACTTCTAATGAAAAACTGTTTTTT.

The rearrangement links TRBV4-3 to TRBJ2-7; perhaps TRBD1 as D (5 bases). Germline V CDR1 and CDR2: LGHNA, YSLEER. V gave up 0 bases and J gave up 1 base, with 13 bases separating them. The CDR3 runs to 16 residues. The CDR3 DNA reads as TGCGCCAGCAGCCAAGAAGAAGGGGCAGGGTCCTACGAGCAGTACTTC. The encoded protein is CASSQEEGAGSYEQYF.

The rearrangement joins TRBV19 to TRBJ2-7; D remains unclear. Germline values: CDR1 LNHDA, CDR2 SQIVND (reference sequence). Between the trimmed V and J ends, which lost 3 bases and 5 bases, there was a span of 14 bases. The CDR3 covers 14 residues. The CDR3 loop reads CASSITPPNHEQYF. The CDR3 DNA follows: TGTGCCAGTAGTATCACCCCACCGAACCACGAGCAGTACTTC.

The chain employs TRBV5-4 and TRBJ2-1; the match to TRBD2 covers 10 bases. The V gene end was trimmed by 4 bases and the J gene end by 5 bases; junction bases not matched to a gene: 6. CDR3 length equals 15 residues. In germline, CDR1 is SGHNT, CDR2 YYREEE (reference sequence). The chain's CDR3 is CASSRSGRGDNEQFF. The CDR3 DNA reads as TGTGCCAGCAGCCGCAGCGGGAGGGGGGACAATGAGCAGTTCTTC.

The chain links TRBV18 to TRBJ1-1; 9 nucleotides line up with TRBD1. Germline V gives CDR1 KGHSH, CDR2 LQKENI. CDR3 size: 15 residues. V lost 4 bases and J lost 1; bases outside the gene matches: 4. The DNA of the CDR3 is TGTGCCAGCTCACTACGGACAGGGGAGAACACTGAAGCTTTCTTT. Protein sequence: CASSLRTGENTEAFF. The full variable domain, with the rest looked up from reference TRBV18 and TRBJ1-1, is NAGVMQNPRHLVRRRGQEARLRCSPMKGHSHVYWYRQLPEEGLKFMVYLQKENIIDESGMPKERFSAEFPKEGPSILRIQQVVRGDSAAYFCASSLRTGENTEAFFGQGTRLTVV.

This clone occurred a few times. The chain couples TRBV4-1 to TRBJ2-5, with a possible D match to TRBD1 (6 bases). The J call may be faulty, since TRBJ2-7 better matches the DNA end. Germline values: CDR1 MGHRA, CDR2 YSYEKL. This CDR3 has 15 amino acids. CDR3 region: CASSQDQGTTYEQYF. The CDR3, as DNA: TGCGCCAGCAGCCAAGATCAGGGGACGACCTACGAGCAGTACTTC.

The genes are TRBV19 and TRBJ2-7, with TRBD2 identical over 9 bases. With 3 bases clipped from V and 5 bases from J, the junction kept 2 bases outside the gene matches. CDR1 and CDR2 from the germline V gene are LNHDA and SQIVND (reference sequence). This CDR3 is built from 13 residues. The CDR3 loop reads CASSMGLANEQYF. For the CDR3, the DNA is TGTGCCAGTAGTATGGGACTAGCTAACGAGCAGTACTTC.

The CDR3 loop reads CASRTTGGEQYF. Here the CDR3 DNA reads TGTGCCAGCAGAACGACAGGGGGAGAGCAGTACTTC. The V and J genes are TRBV6-6 and TRBJ2-7, with TRBD1 matching over 9 bases. CDR1 and CDR2 (germline): MNHNY, SVGAGI (reference sequence). The CDR3 has 12 amino acids. V was clipped by 6 bases and J by 7 bases; unmatched bases: 4.

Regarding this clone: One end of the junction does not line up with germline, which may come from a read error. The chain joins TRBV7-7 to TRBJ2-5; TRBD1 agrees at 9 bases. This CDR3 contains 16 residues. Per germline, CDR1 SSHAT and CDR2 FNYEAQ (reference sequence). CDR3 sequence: CASSLVTGGGGETQYF. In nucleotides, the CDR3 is TGTGCTAGCAGCTTAGTAACAGGGGGCGGAGGAGAGACCCAGTACTTC.

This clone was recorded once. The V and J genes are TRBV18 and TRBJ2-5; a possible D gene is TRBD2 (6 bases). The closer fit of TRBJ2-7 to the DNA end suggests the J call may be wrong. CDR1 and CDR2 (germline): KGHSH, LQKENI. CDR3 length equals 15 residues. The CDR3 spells CASSPGLEGRYEQYF. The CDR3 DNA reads TGTGCCAGCTCACCGGGGCTGGAGGGCCGGTACGAGCAGTACTTC.

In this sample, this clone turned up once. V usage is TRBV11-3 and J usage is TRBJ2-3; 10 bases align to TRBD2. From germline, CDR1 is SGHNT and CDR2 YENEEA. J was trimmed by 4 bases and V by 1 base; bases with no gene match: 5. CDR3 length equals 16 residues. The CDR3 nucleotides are TGTGCCAGCAGCTTAGGAGCTAGCGGGAGCCCAGATACGCAGTATTTT. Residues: CASSLGASGSPDTQYF.

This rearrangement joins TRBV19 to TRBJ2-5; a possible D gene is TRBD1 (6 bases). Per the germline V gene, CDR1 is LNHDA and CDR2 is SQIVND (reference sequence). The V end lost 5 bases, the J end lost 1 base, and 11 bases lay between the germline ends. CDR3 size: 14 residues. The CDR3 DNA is TGTGCCAGTAGTCGACAGGCGGGCCAAGAGACCCAGTACTTC. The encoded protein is CASSRQAGQETQYF.

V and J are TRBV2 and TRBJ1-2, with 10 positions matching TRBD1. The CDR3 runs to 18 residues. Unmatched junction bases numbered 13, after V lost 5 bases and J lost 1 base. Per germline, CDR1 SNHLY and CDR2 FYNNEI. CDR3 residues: CASSPLSSTGGYNYGYTF. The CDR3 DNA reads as TGTGCCAGCAGTCCCCTATCTTCGACAGGGGGCTATAACTATGGCTACACCTTC.

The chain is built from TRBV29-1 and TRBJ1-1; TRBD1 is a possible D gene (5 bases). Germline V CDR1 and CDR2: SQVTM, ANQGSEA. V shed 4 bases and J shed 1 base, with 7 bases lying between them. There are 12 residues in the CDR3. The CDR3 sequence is CSVARGNTEAFF. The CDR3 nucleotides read TGCAGCGTTGCGAGGGGGAACACTGAAGCTTTCTTT.

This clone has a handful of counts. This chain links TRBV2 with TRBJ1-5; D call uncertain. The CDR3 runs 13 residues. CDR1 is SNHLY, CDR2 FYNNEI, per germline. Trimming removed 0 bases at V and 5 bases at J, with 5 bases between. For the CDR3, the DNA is TGTGCCAGCAGTGAAGCGCGTCATCAGCCCCAGCATTTT. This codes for CASSEARHQPQHF.

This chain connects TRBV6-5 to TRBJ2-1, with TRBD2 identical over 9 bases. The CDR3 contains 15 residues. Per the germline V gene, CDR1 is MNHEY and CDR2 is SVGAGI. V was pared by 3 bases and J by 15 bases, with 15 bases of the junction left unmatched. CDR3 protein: CASSYGALAGEDRFF. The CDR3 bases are TGTGCCAGCAGTTATGGGGCTTTAGCGGGAGAGGATCGGTTCTTC.

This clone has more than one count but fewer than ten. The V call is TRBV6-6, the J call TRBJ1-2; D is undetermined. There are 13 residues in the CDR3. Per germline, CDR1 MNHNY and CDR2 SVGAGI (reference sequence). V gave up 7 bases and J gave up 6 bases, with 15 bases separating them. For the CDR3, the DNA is TGTGCCAGCACCTACAAGATGCGTGATGGCTACACCTTC. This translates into CASTYKMRDGYTF.

The CDR3: CASREREYNEQFF. The CDR3 bases are TGTGCCAGCAGAGAGCGGGAGTACAATGAGCAGTTCTTC. The V and J genes are TRBV25-1 and TRBJ2-1; 8 positions match TRBD2. The CDR3 is 13 residues long. The V segment lost 6 bases and the J segment 4 bases; nucleotides outside the gene matches: 2. Germline CDR1 is MGHDK and CDR2 is SYGVNS.

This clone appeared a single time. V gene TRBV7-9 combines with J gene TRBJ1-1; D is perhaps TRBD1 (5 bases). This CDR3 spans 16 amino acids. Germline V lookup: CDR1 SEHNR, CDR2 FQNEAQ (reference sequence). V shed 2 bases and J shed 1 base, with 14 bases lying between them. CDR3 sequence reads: CASSLRGSRGNTEAFF. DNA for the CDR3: TGTGCCAGCAGCTTAAGGGGCTCGCGGGGGAACACTGAAGCTTTCTTT.

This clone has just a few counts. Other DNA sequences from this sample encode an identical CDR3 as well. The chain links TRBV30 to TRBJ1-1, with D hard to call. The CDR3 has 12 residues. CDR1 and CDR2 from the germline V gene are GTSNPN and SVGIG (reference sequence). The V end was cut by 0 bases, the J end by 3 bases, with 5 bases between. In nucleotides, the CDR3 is TGTGCCTGGAGTGTACTAGACACTGAAGCTTTCTTT. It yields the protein CAWSVLDTEAFF.

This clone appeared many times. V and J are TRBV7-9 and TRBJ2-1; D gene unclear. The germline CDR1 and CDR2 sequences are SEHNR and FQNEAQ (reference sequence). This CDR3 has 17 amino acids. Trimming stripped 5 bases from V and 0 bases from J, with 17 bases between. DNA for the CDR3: TGTGCCAGCAGCCAAGATCTCGGCTTTAGCTCCTACAATGAGCAGTTCTTC. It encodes CASSQDLGFSSYNEQFF.

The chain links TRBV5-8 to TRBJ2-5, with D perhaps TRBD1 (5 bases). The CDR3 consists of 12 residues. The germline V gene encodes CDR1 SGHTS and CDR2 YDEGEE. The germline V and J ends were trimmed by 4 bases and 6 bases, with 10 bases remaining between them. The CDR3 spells CASSPTVKTQYF. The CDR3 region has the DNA TGTGCCAGCAGCCCGACAGTAAAGACCCAGTACTTC.

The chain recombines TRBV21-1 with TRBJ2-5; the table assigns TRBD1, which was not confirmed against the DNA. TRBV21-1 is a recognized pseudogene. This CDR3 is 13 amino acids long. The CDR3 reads CAALGTGNETQYF. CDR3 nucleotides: TGTGCCGCTCTCGGGACAGGGAACGAGACCCAGTACTTC.

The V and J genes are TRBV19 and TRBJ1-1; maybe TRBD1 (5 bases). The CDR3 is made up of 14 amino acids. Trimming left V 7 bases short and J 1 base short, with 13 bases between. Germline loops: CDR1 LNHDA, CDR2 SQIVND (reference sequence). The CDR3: CASIPRGGNTEAFF. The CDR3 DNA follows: TGTGCCAGTATCCCCCGGGGGGGGAACACTGAAGCTTTCTTT.